These 15 T cell receptor beta chains were sequenced from one sample in a study of blood T cells in healthy people across ages. A second PCR of about 7 to 12 cycles used a sample-barcoded 5' primer and a J-beta primer mix. TCRdb reprocessed the 5' RACE reads via MiXCR and lists one record per CDR3 protein. The table includes around 990,000 distinct CDR3 sequences, 35% to 45% detected once. Sequencing input: blood. These receptors all come from a young man in good health.

This chain joins TRBV5-1 and TRBJ2-5; 7 positions match TRBD1. V trimming: 0 bases; J trimming: 5 bases; junction bases outside the gene matches: 7. In germline, CDR1 is SGHRS, CDR2 YFSETQ. This CDR3 contains 15 residues. CDR3 nucleotides: TGCGCCAGCAGCTTGGAGGGACAGTATTCCGAGACCCAGTACTTC. Translation gives CASSLEGQYSETQYF.

This chain connects TRBV30 to TRBJ1-1; D remains ambiguous. Germline assignment: CDR1 GTSNPN and CDR2 SVGIG (reference sequence). The CDR3 has 12 residues. Between the trimmed V and J ends, which lost 0 bases and 4 bases, there was a span of 6 bases. The CDR3 coding sequence is TGTGCCTGGAGTGTTCGAGGCACTGAAGCTTTCTTT. This codes for CAWSVRGTEAFF. The variable domain in full, with the rest retrieved from reference TRBV30 and TRBJ1-1, is SQTIHQWPATLVQPVGSPLSLECTVEGTSNPNLYWYRQAAGRGLQLLFYSVGIGQISSEVPQNLSASRPQDRQFILSSKKLLLSDSGFYLCAWSVRGTEAFFGQGTRLTVV.

This rearrangement joins TRBV7-9 to TRBJ2-2; no clear D gene. The length of the CDR3 is 13 residues. Trimming took off 8 bases at V and 5 bases at J, with 12 bases between the two ends. Germline V CDR1 and CDR2: SEHNR, FQNEAQ (reference sequence). The CDR3 DNA is TGTGCCAGCCGTGGGGAAGGTACCGGGGAGCTGTTTTTT. It yields the protein CASRGEGTGELFF.

This chain uses TRBV6-2 or TRBV6-3 with TRBJ2-1; D gene ambiguous. V was pared by 9 bases and J by 0 bases, with 3 bases between. The germline V gene encodes CDR1 MNHEY and CDR2 SVGEGT. The length of the CDR3 is 11 residues. This chain's CDR3 is CARVSYNEQFF. In DNA, the CDR3 is TGTGCCAGGGTCTCCTACAATGAGCAGTTCTTC.

This clonotype was seen a handful of times. The chain recombines TRBV12-3 or TRBV12-4 with TRBJ1-1; TRBD1 matches 8 bases. J was trimmed by 7 bases and V by 1 base; bases with no gene match: 8. This CDR3 is built from 15 residues. The CDR3 region is CASSLVQGARGEAFF. The CDR3 coding sequence is TGTGCCAGCAGTTTAGTGCAGGGGGCGCGAGGTGAAGCTTTCTTT.

This clonotype was seen a few times. V is TRBV5-6 and J is TRBJ1-4, with 7 positions matching TRBD1. Germline CDR1 reads SGHDT; CDR2 reads YYEEEE. This CDR3 contains 14 residues. V lost 4 bases and J lost 8; bases outside the gene matches: 8. The CDR3 sequence is CASSARDRPEKLFF. The CDR3 DNA reads as TGTGCCAGCAGCGCGAGGGACAGACCCGAAAAACTGTTTTTT. Full variable domain (outside the CDR3, taken from reference TRBV5-6 and TRBJ1-4): DAGVTQSPTHLIKTRGQQVTLRCSPKSGHDTVSWYQQALGQGPQFIFQYYEEEERQRGNFPDRFSGHQFPNYSSELNVNALLLGDSALYLCASSARDRPEKLFFGSGTQLSVL.

This clonotype has a handful of counts. V gene TRBV6-1 combines with J gene TRBJ1-5; unclear D gene. Looked up from germline, CDR1 is MNHNS and CDR2 is SASEGT. The CDR3 sequence is 13 residues long. V lost 3 bases and J 4 bases, leaving 7 bases between the germline ends. This chain's CDR3 is CASSETENQPQHF. Here the CDR3 DNA reads TGTGCCAGCAGTGAGACGGAGAATCAGCCCCAGCATTTT.

The chain employs TRBV2 and TRBJ2-4; TRBD1 aligns across 11 bases. The germline V gene encodes CDR1 SNHLY and CDR2 FYNNEI. The CDR3 covers 18 residues. With 8 bases clipped from V and 0 bases from J, the junction kept 12 bases outside the gene matches. CDR3: CASWGQGETVLAKNIQYF. CDR3 coding DNA: TGTGCCAGCTGGGGACAGGGGGAAACTGTACTAGCCAAAAACATTCAGTACTTC.

This clonotype was picked up a small number of times. This sequence joins TRBV20-1 and TRBJ1-5, with D unclear. The germline V gene encodes CDR1 DFQATT and CDR2 SNEGSKA (reference sequence). The CDR3 consists of 15 residues. Trimming took 1 base from V and 0 from J, leaving 10 bases between them. This CDR3 is CSARVSGYSNQPQHF. The CDR3 nucleotides are TGCAGTGCTAGAGTTTCGGGGTATAGCAATCAGCCCCAGCATTTT.

Note on this clonotype: This may be a read error, as it is one base from a much larger clone. This chain uses TRBV29-1 with TRBJ2-5; D unresolved. The CDR3 spans 11 residues. V dropped 3 bases and J dropped 11 bases, with 13 bases sitting between them. The germline CDR1 and CDR2 sequences are SQVTM and ANQGSEA. The CDR3 protein is CSVDNYNEQYF. The CDR3 DNA reads as TGCAGCGTTGACAATTACAATGAGCAGTACTTC.

The chain has TRBV12-3 or TRBV12-4 and TRBJ2-1; a possible D gene is TRBD2 (6 bases). The CDR3 runs to 14 residues. Trimming removed 8 bases from V and 5 bases from J, with 16 bases in between. For the CDR3, the DNA is TGTGCCAGCCGGGTGGAGGGTAAGAACAATGAGCAGTTCTTC. Protein product: CASRVEGKNNEQFF.

On this clonotype itself: An end of the junction does not agree with germline; a read error may underlie this. The chain employs TRBV7-9 and TRBJ2-3, with 9 bases identical to TRBD1. Germline assignment: CDR1 SEHNR and CDR2 FQNEAQ (reference sequence). The CDR3 has 16 amino acids. This chain's CDR3 is CASRVTGQGSTDTQYF. CDR3 nucleotides: TGTGCCAGCAGAGTGACGGGACAGGGCAGCACAGATACACAGTATTTT.

This chain uses TRBV4-1 with TRBJ1-1; unclear D gene. The V end lost 6 bases, the J end lost 5 bases, and 13 bases lay between the germline ends. This CDR3 has 13 residues. Germline V gene sequence: CDR1 MGHRA, CDR2 YSYEKL. This CDR3 reads CASRKKGRTEAFF. CDR3 DNA: TGCGCCAGCAGGAAAAAGGGTCGGACTGAAGCTTTCTTT.

This clonotype was seen ten or more times. This chain joins TRBV12-3 or TRBV12-4 and TRBJ1-5; TRBD1 might be the D (5 bases). This CDR3 region has 14 residues. V shed 4 bases and J shed 0 bases, with 7 bases lying between them. The CDR3 DNA is TGTGCCAGCAGTTGGACATCTAGCAATCAGCCCCAGCATTTT. It yields the protein CASSWTSSNQPQHF.

This clonotype was seen at least ten times. This chain joins TRBV4-1 and TRBJ2-1, with D maybe TRBD1 (5 bases). This CDR3 has 15 residues. V was clipped by 1 base and J by 7 bases, with 14 bases between them. CDR1 is MGHRA, CDR2 YSYEKL, per germline. As DNA, the CDR3 is TGCGCCAGCAGCCAAGGGGTATACCCAGGGAATGAGCAGTTCTTC. This codes for CASSQGVYPGNEQFF.